These T cell receptor beta chains were read from a single sample in a study of shared clonotypes between healthy human individuals. Assay: immunoSEQ multiplex PCR; the TCRdb copy retains only in-frame clones and omits some. The repertoire has roughly 1,600,000 clones, 98% of them found once; the top ten carry approximately 0.4%. The sample consisted of naive CD4+ T cells sorted from blood. Receptors were obtained from a man aged 30-40 years in good health. Each CDR3 is given with its conserved first and last residue. Fields, in order: CDR3 protein, CDR3 DNA, V gene, D gene, J gene, clone size. D genes are given only for firm matches. Clone size is stated in some rows and not others, as once, few, many or a class when expanded.

CDR3 protein: CASSLDSGSGANVLTF
CDR3 DNA: TGTGCCAGCAGCTTGGATTCCGGGTCTGGGGCCAACGTCCTGACTTTC
V gene: TRBV5-4
D gene: NA
J gene: TRBJ2-6
clone size: NA

CDR3 protein: CASNLRAGRTPEAF
CDR3 DNA: TGTGCCAGCAATTTAAGGGCAGGACGAACTCCTGAAGCCTTT
V gene: TRBV13
D gene: NA
J gene: TRBJ1-1
clone size: NA

CDR3 protein: CASSESGTGTNSTDTQYF
CDR3 DNA: TGTGCCAGCAGTGAATCCGGGACAGGGACCAATAGCACAGATACGCAGTATTTT
V gene: TRBV25-1
D gene: TRBD1
J gene: TRBJ2-3
clone size: NA

CDR3 protein: CASSSRTHNYGYTF
CDR3 DNA: TGTGCCAGCAGTTCCCGGACCCACAACTATGGCTACACCTTC
V gene: TRBV6-5
D gene: NA
J gene: TRBJ1-2
clone size: NA

CDR3 protein: CASRLEGPGGGTDTQYF
CDR3 DNA: TGTGCAAGTCGCTTAGAAGGGCCAGGGGGTGGCACAGATACGCAGTATTTT
V gene: TRBV12-2
D gene: NA
J gene: TRBJ2-3
clone size: once

CDR3 protein: CASSKLTSDSYEQYF
CDR3 DNA: TGTGCCAGCAGCAAACTAACCTCAGATTCCTACGAGCAGTACTTC
V gene: TRBV5-6
D gene: NA
J gene: TRBJ2-7
clone size: NA

CDR3 protein: CASSSSNTGELFF
CDR3 DNA: TGTGCCAGCAGTTCATCAAACACCGGGGAGCTGTTTTTT
V gene: TRBV28
D gene: NA
J gene: TRBJ2-2
clone size: NA

CDR3 protein: CASSRDFLYEQYF
CDR3 DNA: TGTGCCAGCAGCCGGGACTTTCTTTACGAGCAGTACTTC
V gene: TRBV7-3
D gene: NA
J gene: TRBJ2-7
clone size: NA

CDR3 protein: CASSLVGGGNYEQYF
CDR3 DNA: TGTGCCAGCAGCTTGGTAGGGGGAGGGAACTACGAGCAGTACTTC
V gene: TRBV5-8
D gene: NA
J gene: TRBJ2-7
clone size: NA

CDR3 protein: CASSTAGGLREQYF
CDR3 DNA: TGTGCCAGCAGTACGGCAGGGGGCTTGCGCGAGCAGTACTTC
V gene: TRBV27
D gene: TRBD1
J gene: TRBJ2-7
clone size: NA

CDR3 protein: CASSLGTGVMDEKLFF
CDR3 DNA: TGCGCCAGCAGCCTGGGGACAGGGGTCATGGATGAAAAACTGTTTTTT
V gene: TRBV5-1
D gene: TRBD1
J gene: TRBJ1-4
clone size: once

CDR3 protein: CASSLAPGLNEQFF
CDR3 DNA: TGTGCCAGCAGCTTAGCACCAGGGTTGAATGAGCAGTTCTTC
V gene: TRBV7-2
D gene: NA
J gene: TRBJ2-1
clone size: NA

CDR3 protein: CASSFSRQGAGDTQYF
CDR3 DNA: TGTGCCAGCAGCTTCTCCCGACAGGGGGCGGGAGATACGCAGTATTTT
V gene: TRBV7-9
D gene: TRBD1
J gene: TRBJ2-3
clone size: NA

CDR3 protein: CASSLQTRSDEQYF
CDR3 DNA: TGTGCCAGCAGCCTCCAGACTAGATCCGACGAGCAGTACTTC
V gene: TRBV11-2
D gene: NA
J gene: TRBJ2-7
clone size: NA

CDR3 protein: CASSLVATGPVRDTQYF
CDR3 DNA: TGTGCCAGCAGCTTAGTAGCGACGGGTCCAGTGAGAGATACGCAGTATTTT
V gene: TRBV11-2
D gene: NA
J gene: TRBJ2-3
clone size: NA

CDR3 protein: CASSPTTTTDTQYF
CDR3 DNA: TGTGCCAGCTCACCAACGACCACCACAGATACGCAGTATTTT
V gene: TRBV18
D gene: NA
J gene: TRBJ2-3
clone size: NA

CDR3 protein: CASSVGPTDTQYF
CDR3 DNA: TGCGCCAGCAGCGTGGGACCCACAGATACGCAGTATTTT
V gene: TRBV5-1
D gene: NA
J gene: TRBJ2-3
clone size: NA

CDR3 protein: CASSLVPTTYEQYF
CDR3 DNA: TGTGCCAGCAGCTTAGTACCGACAACCTACGAGCAGTACTTC
V gene: TRBV7-2
D gene: NA
J gene: TRBJ2-7
clone size: NA

CDR3 protein: CASSPRDQDGYTF
CDR3 DNA: TGTGCCAGCAGCCCACGGGATCAAGATGGCTACACCTTC
V gene: TRBV7-9
D gene: NA
J gene: TRBJ1-2
clone size: NA

CDR3 protein: CASIDPSRRLAGEYEQYF
CDR3 DNA: TGTGCCAGTATCGACCCCTCACGAAGACTAGCGGGGGAATACGAGCAGTACTTC
V gene: TRBV28
D gene: TRBD2
J gene: TRBJ2-7
clone size: NA

CDR3 protein: CASSETGFGEKLFF
CDR3 DNA: TGTGCCAGCAGTGAGACAGGGTTCGGTGAAAAACTGTTTTTT
V gene: TRBV25-1
D gene: TRBD1
J gene: TRBJ1-4
clone size: NA

CDR3 protein: CASSVGVGRTSYEQYF
CDR3 DNA: TGTGCCAGCAGCGTAGGGGTCGGGAGGACTTCCTACGAGCAGTACTTC
V gene: TRBV9
D gene: TRBD2
J gene: TRBJ2-7
clone size: NA

CDR3 protein: CASSSGLAGQNTYEQYF
CDR3 DNA: TGCGCCAGCAGCTCCGGACTAGCGGGACAGAACACCTACGAGCAGTACTTC
V gene: TRBV5-1
D gene: TRBD2
J gene: TRBJ2-7
clone size: NA

CDR3 protein: CSVGAGAGETQYF
CDR3 DNA: TGCAGCGTGGGAGCGGGAGCCGGGGAGACCCAGTACTTC
V gene: TRBV29-1
D gene: TRBD2
J gene: TRBJ2-5
clone size: NA

CDR3 protein: CASSLYRQGYGYTF
CDR3 DNA: TGTGCCAGCAGCTTGTACAGGCAGGGGTATGGCTACACCTTC
V gene: TRBV5-8
D gene: NA
J gene: TRBJ1-2
clone size: NA

CDR3 protein: CASSQQQGVGNEKLFF
CDR3 DNA: TGCGCCAGCAGCCAGCAACAGGGCGTGGGTAATGAAAAACTGTTTTTT
V gene: TRBV4-1
D gene: NA
J gene: TRBJ1-4
clone size: NA

CDR3 protein: CASSVQENSGANVLTF
CDR3 DNA: TGCGCCAGCAGCGTGCAGGAGAACTCTGGGGCCAACGTCCTGACTTTC
V gene: TRBV5-1
D gene: NA
J gene: TRBJ2-6
clone size: NA

CDR3 protein: CSVVRQGGRAGGTHSSYEQYF
CDR3 DNA: TGCAGCGTTGTCCGACAGGGAGGGCGAGCGGGAGGGACCCACAGCTCCTACGAGCAGTACTTC
V gene: TRBV29-1
D gene: TRBD2
J gene: TRBJ2-7
clone size: NA

CDR3 protein: CAWSVYSMTYEQYF
CDR3 DNA: TGTGCCTGGAGTGTATATTCTATGACCTACGAGCAGTACTTC
V gene: TRBV30
D gene: NA
J gene: TRBJ2-7
clone size: NA

CDR3 protein: CASSQKTGLNTEAFF
CDR3 DNA: TGTGCCAGCAGCCAGAAGACAGGGCTAAACACTGAAGCTTTCTTT
V gene: TRBV13
D gene: TRBD1
J gene: TRBJ1-1
clone size: NA

CDR3 protein: CASGFGGMNPNEQFF
CDR3 DNA: TGTGCTAGTGGTTTTGGGGGCATGAATCCAAATGAGCAGTTCTTC
V gene: TRBV12-5
D gene: NA
J gene: TRBJ2-1
clone size: NA

CDR3 protein: CASSYPRTGAGNYGYTF
CDR3 DNA: TGTGCCAGCAGTTACCCCCGGACGGGTGCGGGTAACTATGGCTACACCTTC
V gene: TRBV25-1
D gene: NA
J gene: TRBJ1-2
clone size: NA

CDR3 protein: CASLNGGYPNTQYF
CDR3 DNA: TGTGCCAGCCTAAATGGAGGGTACCCGAATACGCAGTATTTT
V gene: TRBV28
D gene: NA
J gene: TRBJ2-3
clone size: NA

CDR3 protein: CATTGTRGTGNTGELFF
CDR3 DNA: TGTGCCACCACGGGGACCCGAGGGACAGGGAACACCGGGGAGCTGTTTTTT
V gene: TRBV28
D gene: TRBD1
J gene: TRBJ2-2
clone size: NA

CDR3 protein: CASSLREALGRHEQYF
CDR3 DNA: TGTGCCAGCAGCTTGCGTGAAGCACTGGGGCGCCACGAGCAGTACTTC
V gene: TRBV5-6
D gene: NA
J gene: TRBJ2-7
clone size: NA

CDR3 protein: CASSPDVPQGVTYEQYF
CDR3 DNA: TGTGCCAGCTCACCAGACGTCCCACAGGGGGTCACCTACGAGCAGTACTTC
V gene: TRBV18
D gene: TRBD1
J gene: TRBJ2-7
clone size: NA

CDR3 protein: CASRGEGFYEQYF
CDR3 DNA: TGTGCCAGCAGGGGTGAAGGGTTCTACGAGCAGTACTTC
V gene: TRBV25-1
D gene: NA
J gene: TRBJ2-7
clone size: NA

CDR3 protein: CASSLGGAGYNEQFF
CDR3 DNA: TGTGCCAGCAGCTTGGGGGGAGCGGGTTACAATGAGCAGTTCTTC
V gene: TRBV11-2
D gene: NA
J gene: TRBJ2-1
clone size: NA

CDR3 protein: CASSSQQGAGEQYF
CDR3 DNA: TGCGCCAGCAGCTCGCAACAGGGGGCAGGCGAGCAGTACTTC
V gene: TRBV5-1
D gene: TRBD1
J gene: TRBJ2-7
clone size: NA

CDR3 protein: CASKGHLTEAFF
CDR3 DNA: TGTGCCAGCAAGGGCCACTTGACTGAAGCTTTCTTT
V gene: TRBV28
D gene: NA
J gene: TRBJ1-1
clone size: NA

CDR3 protein: CASSDTRGNTEAFF
CDR3 DNA: TGCGCCAGCAGTGATACCCGGGGGAACACTGAAGCTTTCTTT
V gene: TRBV10-2
D gene: NA
J gene: TRBJ1-1
clone size: NA

CDR3 protein: CASSTTSGLSYNEQFF
CDR3 DNA: TGTGCCAGCAGCACGACTAGCGGTTTATCCTACAATGAGCAGTTCTTC
V gene: TRBV7-9
D gene: TRBD2
J gene: TRBJ2-1
clone size: NA

CDR3 protein: CASSPGRDEQYF
CDR3 DNA: TGTGCCAGCTCACCGGGCAGGGACGAGCAGTACTTC
V gene: TRBV18
D gene: NA
J gene: TRBJ2-7
clone size: NA

CDR3 protein: CAIRTKGQDQETQYF
CDR3 DNA: TGTGCCATCAGGACGAAAGGACAGGACCAAGAGACCCAGTACTTC
V gene: TRBV10-3
D gene: TRBD1
J gene: TRBJ2-5
clone size: NA

CDR3 protein: CASSVVPFPGVNTEAFF
CDR3 DNA: TGTGCCAGCAGTGTCGTCCCCTTCCCGGGCGTAAACACTGAAGCTTTCTTT
V gene: TRBV6-1
D gene: NA
J gene: TRBJ1-1
clone size: NA

CDR3 protein: CSVVSGGQNTEAFF
CDR3 DNA: TGCAGCGTTGTATCGGGCGGACAGAACACTGAAGCTTTCTTT
V gene: TRBV29-1
D gene: NA
J gene: TRBJ1-1
clone size: NA

CDR3 protein: CASSLGDRTTDTQYF
CDR3 DNA: TGTGCCAGCAGCTTGGGGGACAGGACCACAGATACGCAGTATTTT
V gene: TRBV5-4
D gene: TRBD1
J gene: TRBJ2-3
clone size: NA

CDR3 protein: CASSLSAGTADNYEQYF
CDR3 DNA: TGTGCCAGCAGTTTATCGGCCGGAACAGCGGATAACTACGAGCAGTACTTC
V gene: TRBV28
D gene: NA
J gene: TRBJ2-7
clone size: NA

CDR3 protein: CASSVAGTSGSSTDTQYF
CDR3 DNA: TGTGCCAGCAGCGTAGCCGGGACTAGCGGGAGTAGTACAGATACGCAGTATTTT
V gene: TRBV9
D gene: TRBD2
J gene: TRBJ2-3
clone size: NA

CDR3 protein: CASSSSVPGLAGEGEQYF
CDR3 DNA: TGTGCCAGCAGCTCTTCCGTCCCCGGACTAGCGGGAGAAGGCGAGCAGTACTTC
V gene: TRBV11-2
D gene: TRBD2
J gene: TRBJ2-7
clone size: NA

CDR3 protein: CASAITYEQYF
CDR3 DNA: TGTGCCAGCGCAATAACCTACGAGCAGTACTTC
V gene: TRBV6-1
D gene: NA
J gene: TRBJ2-7
clone size: NA

CDR3 protein: CASSLLGQMNTEAFF
CDR3 DNA: TGTGCCAGCAGTTTATTGGGACAGATGAACACTGAAGCTTTCTTT
V gene: TRBV28
D gene: TRBD1
J gene: TRBJ1-1
clone size: NA